This is a list of T cell receptor beta chains from one sample in a study of prognosis after radiotherapy for stage I lung cancer. TCRdb passed the multiplex PCR reads through MiXCR, listing each CDR3 protein once. The table lists around 30,000 distinct CDR3 sequences, approximately 36% of them singletons. Sample: PBMCs, taken before or after stereotactic body radiation therapy (not recorded which). The receptors stem from a donor at least 50 years old with non-small cell lung cancer. Each CDR3 is given with its conserved first and last residue. D genes are given only for firm matches. Part of the rows lack a size; the others show once, few, many or a class for expanded clones.

many	TRBV6-2/TRBV6-3	TRBJ2-3	-	TGTGCCAGCAGCCGACTAGTTCCGGGGGATACGCAGTATTTT	CASSRLVPGDTQYF
-	TRBV20-1	TRBJ1-1	TRBD1	TGCAGTGGGGACAGGGAGGGCACCGAAGCTTTCTTT	CSGDREGTEAFF
-	TRBV30	TRBJ2-2	-	TGTGCCTGGAGTGTCCAGTTCAGGGACACCGGGGAGCTGTTTTTT	CAWSVQFRDTGELFF
many	TRBV20-1	TRBJ2-2	TRBD2	TGCAGTGCTAGAGGCCTGACTAGCGGGGAGGAGAACACCGGGGAGCTGTTTTTT	CSARGLTSGEENTGELFF
medium-sized	TRBV27	TRBJ1-2	TRBD1	TGTGCCAGCAGCCGACAGGGGGCAGATGGCTACACCTTC	CASSRQGADGYTF
medium-sized	TRBV6-1	TRBJ2-7	TRBD2	TGTGCCAGCAGCCCTATAGCGGGAGGGCCCAGCGAGCAGTACTTC	CASSPIAGGPSEQYF
many	TRBV7-9	TRBJ2-6	-	TGTGCCAGCAGCTTAGAAGGGGGCTCTGGGGCCAACGTCCTGACTTTC	CASSLEGGSGANVLTF
medium-sized	TRBV20-1	TRBJ2-7	TRBD1	TGCAGTGCTAGGCGACAGGGGGGTGAGCAGTACTTC	CSARRQGGEQYF
many	TRBV3-1	TRBJ2-7	TRBD2	TGTGCCAGCAGCCAAATAGGGACTAGCGGGAGTGACGAGCAGTACTTC	CASSQIGTSGSDEQYF
-	TRBV5-1	TRBJ2-1	-	TGCGCCAGCAGCTTCGGTGGGGGGACAACCTACAATGAGCAGTTCTTC	CASSFGGGTTYNEQFF
many	TRBV6-5	TRBJ2-5	-	TGTGCCAGCAGTTATGTAGGGGGAGAGACCCAGTACTTC	CASSYVGGETQYF
-	TRBV9	TRBJ2-3	TRBD1	TGTGCCAGCAGCGAGGGACAGGGAACGGGCACAGATACGCAGTATTTT	CASSEGQGTGTDTQYF
many	TRBV18	TRBJ1-1	-	TGTGCCAGCTCACCACCCGGACAGATGAACACTGAAGCTTTCTTT	CASSPPGQMNTEAFF
many	TRBV28	TRBJ2-2	TRBD1	TGTGCCAGCAGCCCCACAGGGGACACCGGGGAGCTGTTTTTT	CASSPTGDTGELFF
many	TRBV5-5	TRBJ1-1	-	TGTGCCAGCAGCTTGCAGAGGATGAACACTGAAGCTTTCTTT	CASSLQRMNTEAFF
-	TRBV11-3	TRBJ2-3	-	TGTGCCAGCAGCCAAGGGGGGGGGGCGGATTCAGATACGCAGTATTTT	CASSQGGGADSDTQYF
many	TRBV7-9	TRBJ2-7	-	TGTGCCAGCAGCTTTCTTTATCCGTCCTACGAGCAGTACTTC	CASSFLYPSYEQYF
few	TRBV6-9	TRBJ2-1	TRBD2	TGTGCCAGCAGTTACCCCCGGGGGGGTATGAACAATGAGCAGTTCTTC	CASSYPRGGMNNEQFF
-	TRBV20-1	TRBJ2-1	TRBD2	TGCAGTGCTGCCCCCCGGACTAGCTGGAGTTTCAATGAGCAGTTCTTC	CSAAPRTSWSFNEQFF
-	TRBV6-1	TRBJ1-6	-	TGTGCCAGCAGTGAATGCGGGGGTGGTTCACCCCTCCACTTT	CASSECGGGSPLHF
few	TRBV29-1	TRBJ2-5	-	TGCAGCGTTGATACAGGGTATCAAGAGACCCAGTACTTC	CSVDTGYQETQYF
-	TRBV28	TRBJ2-6	-	TGTGCCAGCAGTTTGGCAGGGAGGTCTGGGGCCAACGTCCTGACTTTC	CASSLAGRSGANVLTF
-	TRBV27	TRBJ1-2	-	TGTGCCAGCAGTAAGGGACATGAGGGGAGTGGCTACACCTTC	CASSKGHEGSGYTF
few	TRBV30	TRBJ2-3	TRBD2	TGTGCCTGGAGTGGGGGACTAGGCAGGACCACAGATACGCAGTATTTT	CAWSGGLGRTTDTQYF
-	TRBV20-1	TRBJ2-2	TRBD1	TGCCGTGCGCCGGGACAGGGGTCCACCGCGGAGCTGTTTTTT	CRAPGQGSTAELFF
many	TRBV6-1	TRBJ2-3	-	TGTGCCAGCAGCCAGACCGCGGATACGCAGTATTTT	CASSQTADTQYF
many	TRBV28	TRBJ1-5	-	TGTGCCAGCAGTCCCAGGGCAGGTCGGACGAATCAGCCCCAGCATTTT	CASSPRAGRTNQPQHF
many	TRBV19	TRBJ1-1	-	TGTGCCAGTAGTATAGGGGAGGGTGGAGGATCCACCACTGAAGCTTTCTTT	CASSIGEGGGSTTEAFF
many	TRBV3-1	TRBJ1-4	-	TGTGCCAGCAGCCAACGGTCAGGAGAAAAACTGTTTTTT	CASSQRSGEKLFF
-	TRBV5-1	TRBJ2-7	-	TGCGCCAGCAGCTTGGCCGGGACAAACGCCTACGAGCAGTACTTC	CASSLAGTNAYEQYF
many	TRBV7-6	TRBJ2-7	TRBD2	TGTGCCAGCAGCTCCGCCGGGACTAGCGGGACTGGTGAGCAGTACTTC	CASSSAGTSGTGEQYF
many	TRBV5-1	TRBJ2-7	-	TGCGCCAGCAGCTTGGAGGGGGTCTTCCCTGACGAGCAGTACTTC	CASSLEGVFPDEQYF
many	TRBV11-2	TRBJ2-5	TRBD2	TGTGCCAGCAGCCGGGGGGTTGGGGTAGAGACCCAGTACTTC	CASSRGVGVETQYF
many	TRBV20-1	TRBJ2-2	-	TGCAGTGCGAGCAGGGGGGCGAACACCGGGGAGCTGTTTTTT	CSASRGANTGELFF